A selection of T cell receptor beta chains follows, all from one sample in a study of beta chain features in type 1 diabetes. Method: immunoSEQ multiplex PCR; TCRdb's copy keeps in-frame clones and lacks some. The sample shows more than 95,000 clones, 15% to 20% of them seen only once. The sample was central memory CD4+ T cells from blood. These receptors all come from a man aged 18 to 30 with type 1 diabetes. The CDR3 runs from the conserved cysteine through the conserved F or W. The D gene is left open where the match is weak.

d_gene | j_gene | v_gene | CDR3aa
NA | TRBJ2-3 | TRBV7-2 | CASSLDGGRTDTQYF
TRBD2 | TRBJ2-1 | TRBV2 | CASGGTPGLAGAPVF
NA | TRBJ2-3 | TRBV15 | CATSRRALVPLTDTQYF
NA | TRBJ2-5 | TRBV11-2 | CASSLPGVQETQYF
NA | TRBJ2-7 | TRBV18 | CASSPGSGTISEQYF
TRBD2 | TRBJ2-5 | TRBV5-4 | CASSSGGEETQYF
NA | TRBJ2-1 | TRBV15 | CATSRDRDQTEQFF
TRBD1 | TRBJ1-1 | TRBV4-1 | CASSQDVYVGRGTATEAFF
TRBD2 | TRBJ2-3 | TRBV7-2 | CASSLVGLAGTDTQYF
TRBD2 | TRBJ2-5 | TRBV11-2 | CASSLEALPGLAGEGETQYF
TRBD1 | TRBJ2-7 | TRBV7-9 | CASSLTGSSYEQYF
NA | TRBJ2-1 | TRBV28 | CASDEPAGNEQFF
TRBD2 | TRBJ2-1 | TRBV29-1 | CSVAGVLSYNEQFF
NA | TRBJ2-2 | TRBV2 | CASSDSGRELFF
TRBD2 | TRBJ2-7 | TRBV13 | CASTISGGVLYEQYF
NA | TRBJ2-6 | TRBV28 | CASMGAGANVLTF
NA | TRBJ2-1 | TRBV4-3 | CASSPAVYNEQFF
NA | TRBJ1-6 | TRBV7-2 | CASSSSGPPVALHF
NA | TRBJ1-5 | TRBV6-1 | CASSEGKGRGNQPQHF
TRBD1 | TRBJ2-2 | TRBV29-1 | CSAPPPNRDSDTGELFF
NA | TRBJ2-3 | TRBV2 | CASIRDRTDTQYF
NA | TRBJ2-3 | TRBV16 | CASSQSAPDTQYF
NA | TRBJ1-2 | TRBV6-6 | CASSGTGYTF
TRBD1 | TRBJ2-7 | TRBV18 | CASSPYVTGSYEQYF
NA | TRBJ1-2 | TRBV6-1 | CASSEEEVSSYTF
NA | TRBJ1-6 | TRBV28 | CASFPTRGSYNSPLHF
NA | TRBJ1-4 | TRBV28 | CASSLWGGDEKLFF
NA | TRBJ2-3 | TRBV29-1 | CSVGRQGTDTQYF
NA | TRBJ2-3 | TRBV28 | CASRVRSTDTQYF
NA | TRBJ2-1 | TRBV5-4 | CASSLDNNEQFF
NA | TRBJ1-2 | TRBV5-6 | CASSSGSYGYTF
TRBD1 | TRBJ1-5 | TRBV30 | CAWKGGNRGRNQPQHF
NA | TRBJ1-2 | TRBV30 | CAWSPDSNYGYTF
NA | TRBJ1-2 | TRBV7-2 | CASSPRQGRFYTF
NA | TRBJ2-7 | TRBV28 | CASSFNAPPEQYF
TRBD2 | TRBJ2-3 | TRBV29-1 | CSVDGLVADTQYF
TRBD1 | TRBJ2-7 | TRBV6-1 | CASREPGQGDEQYF
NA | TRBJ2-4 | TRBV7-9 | CASSLGGAQNIQYF
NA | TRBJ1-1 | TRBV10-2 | CATKASPGATEAFF
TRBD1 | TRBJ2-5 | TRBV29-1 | CSATRDRALSTQYF
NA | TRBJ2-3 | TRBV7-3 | CASSLIQGADTQYF